These 23 T cell receptor beta chains were all obtained from the same sample, sequenced in a study of T cell clones after liver transplantation (dated 2019 in TCRdb). The library was prepared using the immunoSEQ multiplex PCR assay. Entries here come from immuneACCESS through TCRdb and include only in-frame sequences with V and J called. Some clones fail to appear in such tables; in the studies checked, an unresolved V gene covers under half of the shortfall, and the cause of the remainder is unknown. Within this sample are just under 60,000 clones, with about 71% of them counted one time only. The top ten clonotypes cover about 2.8% of the sample. The sequencing here drew on CD4+ T cells from blood, taken at the approximately 15-month timepoint. The receptors derive from a human patient who received a liver transplant. Because of the transplant, the T cells may be the graft donor's rather than the patient's own.

The chain employs TRBV28 and TRBJ2-1, with 9 bases matching TRBD1. V lost 6 bases, J lost 1 base, and 4 bases stayed unmatched. The germline V gene encodes CDR1 MDHEN and CDR2 SYDVKM. The CDR3 is 15 residues long. CDR3 nucleotide sequence: TGTGCCAGCAGATCAGGACAGGGGTCCTACAATGAGCAGTTCTTC. Translating it yields CASRSGQGSYNEQFF.

This clone was seen more than once but under ten times. The chain recombines TRBV11-3 with TRBJ2-7, with D unresolved. Germline V CDR1 and CDR2: SGHNT, YENEEA. V lost 4 bases and J 2 bases, leaving 15 bases between the germline ends. The CDR3 contains 15 residues. The CDR3 DNA sequence: TGTGCCAGCAGCTCCGATAAGACAACGACCTACGAGCAGTACGTC. It is translated as CASSSDKTTTYEQYV.

This chain joins TRBV19 and TRBJ1-4; D gene ambiguous. The germline V and J ends were trimmed by 9 bases and 2 bases, with 13 bases remaining between them. CDR1 is LNHDA and CDR2 is SQIVND in the germline V gene (reference sequence). The CDR3 is 14 amino acids. CDR3 region: CASRSRYTNEKLFF. For the CDR3, the DNA is TGTGCCAGCAGATCACGGTATACTAATGAAAAACTGTTTTTT.

The gene calls are TRBV7-2 and TRBJ2-1; 7 bases fit TRBD2. The CDR3 is 16 residues long. V lost 1 base, J lost 8 bases, and 11 bases stayed unmatched. CDR1 is SGHTA, CDR2 FQGNSA, per germline. CDR3 protein: CASSLGSGITSHEQFF. CDR3 sequence (DNA): TGTGCCAGCAGCTTAGGAAGCGGGATCACTAGCCATGAGCAGTTCTTC.

This sequence joins TRBV7-2 and TRBJ2-5, with D possibly TRBD2 on 7 matching bases. The germline gives CDR1 SGHTA, CDR2 FQGNSA. V shed 4 bases and J shed 2 bases, with 17 bases lying between them. This CDR3 comprises 16 residues. The chain's CDR3 is CASSSGLGGVQETQYF. CDR3 nucleotides: TGTGCCAGCAGCTCCGGTTTAGGGGGGGTACAAGAGACCCAGTACTTC.

The V call is TRBV30, the J call TRBJ1-2; D unclear. The CDR3 is 14 residues long. The V gene lost 2 bases and the J gene lost 2 bases, with 12 bases spanning the gap. Per germline, CDR1 GTSNPN and CDR2 SVGIG (reference sequence). The chain's CDR3 is CAWSLAPLNYGYTF. CDR3 coding DNA: TGTGCCTGGAGTTTAGCACCGTTAAACTATGGCTACACCTTC.

This clone was counted many times. This chain connects TRBV19 to TRBJ1-5; D ambiguous. V was shortened by 5 bases and J by 3 bases, with 14 bases between the two germline ends. The germline CDR1 and CDR2 sequences are LNHDA and SQIVND (reference sequence). CDR3 length equals 15 residues. For the CDR3, the DNA is TGTGCCAGTAGTCGGCAGGTGGGCCCCAATCAGCCCCAGCATTTT. It is translated as CASSRQVGPNQPQHF. Using reference TRBV19 and TRBJ1-5 for the parts outside the CDR3, the full variable domain is DGGITQSPKYLFRKEGQNVTLSCEQNLNHDAMYWYRQDPGQGLRLIYYSQIVNDFQKGDIAEGYSVSREKKESFPLTVTSAQKNPTAFYLCASSRQVGPNQPQHFGDGTRLSIL.

The V gene is TRBV6-5, the J gene TRBJ2-1, with D tentatively TRBD2 (5 bases). The CDR3 has 13 residues. CDR1 MNHEY and CDR2 SVGAGI come from the germline V gene. V was cut by 4 bases and J by 8 bases, with 12 bases left in between. The CDR3 bases are TGTGCCAGCAGTTCCCAGAGGGCCCATGAGCAGTTCTTC. Residues: CASSSQRAHEQFF.

V and J are TRBV7-2 and TRBJ1-6; no clear D gene. V lost 5 bases to trimming and J lost 6 bases, with 8 bases between them. The CDR3 has 13 residues. Germline-derived CDR1 and CDR2 are SGHTA and FQGNSA. The CDR3 DNA sequence: TGTGCCAGCAGCCAGAACAGTAATTCACCCCTCCACTTT. Translating gives CASSQNSNSPLHF. The whole variable domain, filled in from reference TRBV7-2 and TRBJ1-6, reads GAGVSQSPSNKVTEKGKDVELRCDPISGHTALYWYRQSLGQGLEFLIYFQGNSAPDKSGLPSDRFSAERTGGSVSTLTIQRTQQEDSAVYLCASSQNSNSPLHFGNGTRLTVT.

About this clone itself: A read error may produce the germline difference seen at one junction end. This chain links TRBV7-7 with TRBJ2-3; D may be TRBD2 (5 bases). Germline loops: CDR1 SSHAT, CDR2 FNYEAQ (reference sequence). The CDR3 loop spans 15 amino acids. CDR3 sequence reads: CASSLGGPNTDTQYF. The CDR3 coding sequence is TGTGCTAGCAGCTTAGGAGGCCCTAACACAGATACGCAGTATTTT.

The CDR3 loop reads CASSDSRTGELFF. The CDR3, as DNA: TGTGCCAGCAGCGACAGTCGCACCGGGGAGCTGTTTTTT. The J gene is TRBJ2-2, the V gene TRBV28, with D maybe TRBD1 (5 bases). The CDR3 consists of 13 residues. Looked up from germline, CDR1 is MDHEN and CDR2 is SYDVKM. Trimming pared 6 bases from V and 4 bases from J, leaving 9 bases between.

This clone was counted once. This chain uses TRBV4-3 with TRBJ1-1; 9 bases align to TRBD1. After removal of 4 bases from V and 2 bases from J, the junction contained 5 bases not matched to a gene. This CDR3 is built from 15 residues. The germline gives CDR1 LGHNA, CDR2 YSLEER. The CDR3 loop is CASSLGDRVNTEAFF. CDR3 bases: TGCGCCAGCAGCCTGGGGGACAGGGTAAACACTGAAGCTTTCTTT.

This chain connects TRBV19 to TRBJ1-1; possible D gene TRBD1, 6 bases. The V end lost 5 bases, the J end lost 0 bases, and 10 bases lay between the germline ends. In germline, CDR1 is LNHDA, CDR2 SQIVND (reference sequence). This CDR3 has 14 amino acids. CDR3 sequence (DNA): TGTGCCAGTAGTCCACAGGGTATGAACACTGAAGCTTTCTTT. It specifies CASSPQGMNTEAFF.

The chain links TRBV5-1 to TRBJ2-7; TRBD1 matches at 9 bases. Per germline, CDR1 SGHRS and CDR2 YFSETQ. With V trimmed by 5 bases and J by 3 bases, 6 bases remained unmatched. The CDR3 is 14 amino acids. The CDR3 loop reads CASRGQGTHYEQYF. For the CDR3, the DNA is TGCGCCAGCAGGGGACAGGGTACCCACTACGAGCAGTACTTC.

This chain uses TRBV4-1 with TRBJ1-5; no firm D call. The CDR3 length is 17 residues. Germline V CDR1 and CDR2: MGHRA, YSYEKL. The V gene lost 1 base and the J gene lost 2 bases, with 15 bases spanning the gap. The CDR3 DNA reads TGCGCCAGCAGCCAAGTCGATATGGGTTTTGGCAATCAGCCCCAGCATTTT. The encoded protein is CASSQVDMGFGNQPQHF.

The sample holds a few counts of this clone. J is TRBJ1-2 and V is TRBV28, with 7 positions matching TRBD1. The CDR3 loop spans 15 amino acids. Germline lookup yields CDR1 MDHEN and CDR2 SYDVKM. The J segment lost 2 bases and the V segment lost 4 bases, leaving 7 bases of the junction unmatched. CDR3 bases: TGTGCCAGCAGTTCCTACAGGGGTTGGAACTATGGCTACACCTTC. Amino acid sequence: CASSSYRGWNYGYTF.

V is TRBV19 and J is TRBJ1-1; 8 positions match TRBD1. Germline V gene data show CDR1 as LNHDA and CDR2 as SQIVND (reference sequence). The CDR3 has 14 amino acids. J lost 3 bases, V lost 6 bases, and 6 bases had no gene match. CDR3 protein: CASSTGGEDTEAFF. DNA of the CDR3: TGTGCCAGTAGCACAGGGGGGGAAGACACTGAAGCTTTCTTT.

This clone showed up just a few times. The chain joins TRBV6-1 to TRBJ1-2; weak D call: TRBD1 (5 bases). The CDR3 sequence is 14 residues long. V dropped 3 bases and J dropped 4 bases, with 12 bases sitting between them. CDR1 MNHNS and CDR2 SASEGT come from the germline V gene. CDR3 nucleotide sequence: TGTGCCAGCAGTGACTGGGGCATTGGCTATGGCTACACCTTC. Its protein is CASSDWGIGYGYTF.

The chain links TRBV21-1 to TRBJ2-7; TRBD2 was called by the table and not checked on the DNA. TRBV21-1 is a pseudogene segment. The CDR3 is made up of 21 amino acids. Written as DNA, the CDR3 is TGTGCCAGCAGCAAGGACCGTGGTCTGCGGACTAGCGGGAGGGCGGAGGACGAGCAGTACGTC. Protein product: CASSKDRGLRTSGRAEDEQYV.

The chain is built from TRBV28 and TRBJ2-5, with 8 positions matching TRBD1. The V gene end was trimmed by 6 bases and the J gene end by 2 bases; junction bases not matched to a gene: 8. Looked up from germline, CDR1 is MDHEN and CDR2 is SYDVKM. CDR3 length: 15 amino acids. The CDR3 protein is CASRPTGVTQETQYF. Here the CDR3 DNA reads TGTGCCAGCAGGCCGACAGGGGTCACACAAGAGACCCAGTACTTC.

J is TRBJ2-7 and V is TRBV7-9, with D possibly matching TRBD1 (7 bases). Germline V gene lookup returns CDR1 SEHNR and CDR2 FQNEAQ (reference sequence). V gave up 2 bases and J gave up 7 bases, with 15 bases separating them. CDR3 length equals 14 residues. In DNA, the CDR3 is TGTGCCAGCAGCTTATCCCTGGCAGGGGGGGAGCAGTACGTC. Encoded protein: CASSLSLAGGEQYV.

V gene TRBV27 combines with J gene TRBJ1-5; 9 bases match TRBD1. The CDR3 extends over 15 amino acids. Germline V gene lookup returns CDR1 MNHEY and CDR2 SMNVEV (reference sequence). V trimming: 3 bases; J trimming: 0 bases; junction bases outside the gene matches: 0. The CDR3 DNA reads TGTGCCAGCAGTTTGGGACAGGGTAGCAATCAGCCCCAGCATTTT. This sequence encodes CASSLGQGSNQPQHF.

The chain combines TRBV9 with TRBJ2-2, with 10 bases lining up with TRBD1. The trim removed 6 bases at V and 5 bases at J, leaving 10 bases unmatched. The CDR3 is 16 residues long. In germline, CDR1 is SGDLS, CDR2 YYNGEE. The CDR3: CASTPQGGQGTGELFF. CDR3 bases: TGTGCCAGCACCCCTCAGGGGGGACAGGGGACCGGGGAGCTGTTTTTT.